The 12 T cell receptor beta chains listed next were all sequenced from one sample in a study of shared clonotypes between healthy human individuals. Clones were sequenced by immunoSEQ multiplex PCR, and TCRdb holds only the in-frame ones, with some missing. The sample holds approximately 720,000 clones, more than 70% seen once. The sequencing sample was made of memory CD4+ T cells sorted from blood. Subset in this sample: CD45RA-negative fraction. The receptors derive from a woman in her thirties in good health.

This sequence joins TRBV18 and TRBJ1-1; D is unclear. The V gene's germline CDR1 is KGHSH and CDR2 LQKENI. CDR3 length: 16 amino acids. The V end was cut by 5 bases, the J end by 1 base, with 17 bases between. CDR3 amino acids: CASSAFGKRENTEAFF. The CDR3 DNA is TGTGCCAGCTCAGCCTTCGGTAAAAGGGAGAACACTGAAGCTTTCTTT.

The chain employs TRBV6-6 and TRBJ2-1, with D possibly matching TRBD1 (6 bases). The length of the CDR3 is 16 residues. V lost 5 bases and J 7 bases, leaving 21 bases between the germline ends. Germline CDR1 is MNHNY and CDR2 is SVGAGI (reference sequence). CDR3 loop: CASSPPRDLGGNEQFF. The CDR3 DNA reads as TGTGCCAGCAGTCCCCCCCGGGATCTAGGGGGAAATGAGCAGTTCTTC.

The chain couples TRBV28 to TRBJ1-1; no clear D gene. CDR3 size: 14 residues. The germline V gene encodes CDR1 MDHEN and CDR2 SYDVKM. The germline V and J ends were trimmed by 2 bases and 2 bases, with 9 bases remaining between them. CDR3 sequence: CASSLVGINTEAFF. CDR3 in DNA: TGTGCCAGCAGTTTAGTGGGGATCAACACTGAAGCTTTCTTT.

The V and J genes are TRBV14 and TRBJ2-1; a weak D match, TRBD2 (6 bases). The CDR3 has 16 residues. Deletions cut 3 bases from V and 0 bases from J, with 12 bases between. CDR1 SGHDN and CDR2 FVKESK come from the germline V gene. In DNA, the CDR3 is TGTGCCAGCAGCCAGCATAGCGGCAGCTCCTACAATGAGCAGTTCTTC. As protein: CASSQHSGSSYNEQFF.

The chain uses TRBV27 and TRBJ2-7; maybe TRBD2 (6 bases). The CDR3 loop spans 15 amino acids. V was shortened by 5 bases and J by 0 bases, with 14 bases between the two germline ends. The germline CDR1 and CDR2 sequences are MNHEY and SMNVEV (reference sequence). CDR3 nucleotide sequence: TGTGCCAGCAGTATACTAGCTGGGAGCTCCTACGAGCAGTACTTC. Its translation is CASSILAGSSYEQYF.

Here the CDR3 reads CASSWLDSNTGELFF. CDR3 DNA: TGTGCCAGCAGCTGGCTGGATTCGAACACCGGGGAGCTGTTTTTT. The gene calls are TRBV5-6 and TRBJ2-2; D unclear. Trimming took 3 bases from V and 0 from J, leaving 9 bases between them. Germline V gives CDR1 SGHDT, CDR2 YYEEEE. The CDR3 has 15 amino acids.

The J gene is TRBJ1-4, the V gene TRBV2; TRBD1 matches at 7 bases. CDR1 is SNHLY, CDR2 FYNNEI, per germline. The CDR3 consists of 14 residues. The junction had 12 bases not matched to a gene; V was cut back by 10 bases and J by 7 bases. This chain's CDR3 is CATSRQGRGEKLFF. In nucleotides, the CDR3 is TGTGCCACTTCAAGACAGGGTAGAGGTGAAAAACTGTTTTTT.

Turning to this clone: One junction end disagrees with the germline gene, perhaps due to a read error. The chain employs TRBV7-2 and TRBJ2-5; 8 nucleotides line up with TRBD1. CDR1 and CDR2 from the germline V gene are SGHTA and FQGNSA. CDR3 length: 14 amino acids. CDR3 DNA sequence: TGCGCCAGCAGCTTAGGGACAGGAGGAGAGACCCGGTACTTC. This codes for CASSLGTGGETRYF.

This chain joins TRBV18 and TRBJ2-2; D not resolved. Trimming stripped 1 base from V and 6 bases from J, with 15 bases between. The CDR3 sequence is 16 residues long. The germline V gene encodes CDR1 KGHSH and CDR2 LQKENI. This CDR3 is CASSPLEPLAAGELFF. CDR3 DNA: TGTGCCAGCTCACCACTCGAGCCCCTGGCCGCCGGGGAGCTGTTTTTT.

The chain links TRBV5-1 to TRBJ1-3; no reliable D call. With 0 bases removed from V and 4 bases from J, the gap between germline ends came to 5 bases. This CDR3 has 13 amino acids. CDR1 is SGHRS, CDR2 YFSETQ, per germline. The CDR3 bases are TGCGCCAGCAGCTTGGCTGGCGGAAACACCATATATTTT. Its translation is CASSLAGGNTIYF.

The genes are TRBV27 and TRBJ2-7; D may match TRBD1 or TRBD2 (6 bases each). V lost 5 bases and J 2 bases, leaving 16 bases between the germline ends. This CDR3 comprises 15 residues. Germline-derived CDR1 and CDR2 are MNHEY and SMNVEV (reference sequence). In DNA form, the CDR3 reads TGTGCCAGCAGTCCGAGACCGGGGGCTACCTACGAGCAGTACTTC. Protein: CASSPRPGATYEQYF.

V gene TRBV7-9 combines with J gene TRBJ1-2; 12 positions agree with TRBD1. With V trimmed by 3 bases and J by 2 bases, 1 base remained unmatched. Germline CDR1 is SEHNR and CDR2 is FQNEAQ (reference sequence). The CDR3 is 15 residues long. CDR3 sequence: CASSLGTGGNYGYTF. The CDR3 DNA reads as TGTGCCAGCAGCTTGGGGACAGGGGGCAACTATGGCTACACCTTC. The full variable domain, rest sourced from reference TRBV7-9 and TRBJ1-2, is DTGVSQNPRHKITKRGQNVTFRCDPISEHNRLYWYRQTLGQGPEFLTYFQNEAQLEKSRLLSDRFSAERPKGSFSTLEIQRTEQGDSAMYLCASSLGTGGNYGYTFGSGTRLTVV.